This TCR beta chain was profiled in a study of shared clonotypes between healthy human individuals. Generated by immunoSEQ multiplex PCR, the TCRdb table keeps only in-frame clones and is missing some. The sample has over a million clones, 95% to 99% seen once. The CDR3 runs to 14 residues. The germline V gene has CDR1 MNHEY and CDR2 SVGAGI. V was clipped by 0 bases and J by 5 bases, with 10 bases between them. As for this clone: Its target is unknown. Different DNA sequences within this sample yield the same CDR3.

The study's findings and limits: Some clonotypes were shared by all four sorted-subset donors, while others were not shared. The non-shared ones had lower generation probabilities than the shared ones.

V gene TRBV6-5 combines with J gene TRBJ1-2; D might be TRBD1 (6 bases). This TCR was sampled from a man aged 25-40 years in good health. Sequenced: naive CD4+ T cells sorted from blood. The subset is: CD45RA+ positively selected. The CDR3 sequence is CASSYSGQGYGYTF. CDR3 coding DNA: TGTGCCAGCAGTTACTCCGGCCAGGGGTATGGCTACACCTTC.